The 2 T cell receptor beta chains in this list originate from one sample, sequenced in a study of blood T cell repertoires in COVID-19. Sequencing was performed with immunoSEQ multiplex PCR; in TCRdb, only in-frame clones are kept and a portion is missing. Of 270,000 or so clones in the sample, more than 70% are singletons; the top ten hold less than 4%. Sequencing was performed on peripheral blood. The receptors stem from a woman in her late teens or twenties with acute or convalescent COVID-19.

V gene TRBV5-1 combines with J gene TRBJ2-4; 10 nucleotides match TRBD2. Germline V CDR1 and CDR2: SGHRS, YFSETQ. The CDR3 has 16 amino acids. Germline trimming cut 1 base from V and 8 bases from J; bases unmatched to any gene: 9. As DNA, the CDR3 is TGCGCCAGCAGCTTGAGAGCGGGAGGGCCGGGAGACATTCAGTACTTC. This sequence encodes CASSLRAGGPGDIQYF.

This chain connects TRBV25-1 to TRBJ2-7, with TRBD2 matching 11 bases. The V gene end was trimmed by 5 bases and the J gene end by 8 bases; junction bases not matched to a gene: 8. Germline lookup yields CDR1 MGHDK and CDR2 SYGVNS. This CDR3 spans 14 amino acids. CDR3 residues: CASSSGLAVPKQYF. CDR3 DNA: TGTGCCAGCAGTTCGGGACTAGCGGTCCCCAAGCAGTACTTC.